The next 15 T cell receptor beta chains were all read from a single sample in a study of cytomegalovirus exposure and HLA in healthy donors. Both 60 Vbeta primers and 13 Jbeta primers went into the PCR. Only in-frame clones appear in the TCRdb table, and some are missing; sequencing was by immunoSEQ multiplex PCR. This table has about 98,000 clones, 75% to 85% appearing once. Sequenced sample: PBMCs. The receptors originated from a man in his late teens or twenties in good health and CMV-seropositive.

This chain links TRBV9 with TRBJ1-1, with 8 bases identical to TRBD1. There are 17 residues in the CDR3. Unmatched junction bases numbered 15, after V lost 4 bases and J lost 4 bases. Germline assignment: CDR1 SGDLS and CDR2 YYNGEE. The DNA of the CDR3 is TGTGCCAGCAGCTTACCTCAGGGGGCGGGGGATAGCACTGAAGCTTTCTTT. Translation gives CASSLPQGAGDSTEAFF.

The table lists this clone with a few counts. Here the CDR3 DNA reads TGCGCCAGCAGCTCTAACACAGATACGCAGTATTTT. Residues: CASSSNTDTQYF. The chain has TRBV5-1 and TRBJ2-3, with D uncertain. Germline V gene sequence: CDR1 SGHRS, CDR2 YFSETQ. The CDR3 has 12 residues. Trimming removed 3 bases from V and 2 bases from J, with 4 bases in between.

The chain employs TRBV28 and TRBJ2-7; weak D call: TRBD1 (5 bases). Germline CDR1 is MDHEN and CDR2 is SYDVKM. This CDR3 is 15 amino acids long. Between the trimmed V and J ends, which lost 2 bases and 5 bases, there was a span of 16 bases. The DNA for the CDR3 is TGTGCCAGCAGTTTAGAGTTGGACACCGTCCACGAGCAGTACTTC. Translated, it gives CASSLELDTVHEQYF.

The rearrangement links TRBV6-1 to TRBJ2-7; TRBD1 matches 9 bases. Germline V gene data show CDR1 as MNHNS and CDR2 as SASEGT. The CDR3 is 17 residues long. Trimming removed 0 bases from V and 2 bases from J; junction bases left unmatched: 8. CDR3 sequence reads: CASSEALGTGYTYEQYF. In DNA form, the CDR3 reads TGTGCCAGCAGTGAAGCGCTTGGGACAGGGTATACCTACGAGCAGTACTTC.

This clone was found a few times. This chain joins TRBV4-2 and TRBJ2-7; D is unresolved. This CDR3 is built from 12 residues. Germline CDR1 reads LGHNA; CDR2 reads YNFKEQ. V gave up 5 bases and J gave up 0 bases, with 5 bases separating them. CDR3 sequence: CASSLDSYEQYF. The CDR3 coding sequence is TGTGCCAGCAGCTTAGACTCCTACGAGCAGTACTTC.

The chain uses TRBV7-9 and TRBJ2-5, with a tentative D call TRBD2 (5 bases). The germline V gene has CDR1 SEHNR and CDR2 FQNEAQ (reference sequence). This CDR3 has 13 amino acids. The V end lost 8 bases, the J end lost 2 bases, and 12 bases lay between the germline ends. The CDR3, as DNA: TGTGCCAGCTATGGACTCCCTCAAGAGACCCAGTACTTC. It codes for CASYGLPQETQYF.

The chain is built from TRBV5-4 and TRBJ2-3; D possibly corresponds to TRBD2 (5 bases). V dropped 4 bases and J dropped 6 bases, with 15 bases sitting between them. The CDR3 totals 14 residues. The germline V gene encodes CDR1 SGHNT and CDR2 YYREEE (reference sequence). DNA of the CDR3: TGTGCCAGCAGCGGCGGGCTAGCTGCGGATACGCAGTATTTT. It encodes CASSGGLAADTQYF. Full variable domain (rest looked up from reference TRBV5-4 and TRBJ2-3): ETGVTQSPTHLIKTRGQQVTLRCSSQSGHNTVSWYQQALGQGPQFIFQYYREEENGRGNFPPRFSGLQFPNYSSELNVNALELDDSALYLCASSGGLAADTQYFGPGTRLTVL.

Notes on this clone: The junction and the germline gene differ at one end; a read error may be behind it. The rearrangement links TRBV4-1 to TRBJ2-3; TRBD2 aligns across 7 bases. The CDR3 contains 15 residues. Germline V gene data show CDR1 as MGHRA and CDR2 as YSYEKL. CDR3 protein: CASSQVPAEGGKLDF. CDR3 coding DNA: TGCGCCAGCAGCCAAGTCCCGGCGGAGGGAGGGAAGTTGGATTTT.

CDR3 DNA: TGCAGCGTTGAAAAGCCCACTGAAGCTTTCTTT. Amino acid sequence: CSVEKPTEAFF. V usage is TRBV29-1 and J usage is TRBJ1-1; D call uncertain. This CDR3 is built from 11 residues. The ends were cut back, 2 bases at V and 4 bases at J, with 5 bases in the middle. Per germline, CDR1 SQVTM and CDR2 ANQGSEA.

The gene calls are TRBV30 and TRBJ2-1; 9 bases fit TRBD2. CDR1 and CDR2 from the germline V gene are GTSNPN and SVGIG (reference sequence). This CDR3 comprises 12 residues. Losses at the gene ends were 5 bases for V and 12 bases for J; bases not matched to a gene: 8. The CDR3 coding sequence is TGTGCCTGGGAGCGGGGGGACCAGAGGCAGTTCTTC. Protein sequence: CAWERGDQRQFF.

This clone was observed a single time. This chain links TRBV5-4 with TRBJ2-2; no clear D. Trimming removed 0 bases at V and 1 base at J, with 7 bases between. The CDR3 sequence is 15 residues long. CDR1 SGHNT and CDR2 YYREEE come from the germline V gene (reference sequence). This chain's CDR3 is CASSLVPLNTGELFF. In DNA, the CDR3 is TGTGCCAGCAGCTTGGTCCCATTGAACACCGGGGAGCTGTTTTTT.

Here the CDR3 DNA reads TGTGCCAGCAGCTTAGCAGTCAGGGGCACTGAAGCTTTCTTT. It translates to CASSLAVRGTEAFF. This chain connects TRBV11-2 to TRBJ1-1; tentative D call: TRBD1 (6 bases). V was trimmed by 1 base and J by 4 bases, leaving 10 bases between them. CDR1 SGHAT and CDR2 FQNNGV come from the germline V gene. CDR3 length: 14 amino acids.

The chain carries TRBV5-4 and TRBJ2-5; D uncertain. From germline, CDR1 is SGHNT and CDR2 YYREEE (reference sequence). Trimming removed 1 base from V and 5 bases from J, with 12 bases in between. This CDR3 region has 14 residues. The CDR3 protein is CASSLRSVEETQYF. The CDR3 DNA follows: TGTGCCAGCAGCTTGCGGTCGGTGGAGGAGACCCAGTACTTC. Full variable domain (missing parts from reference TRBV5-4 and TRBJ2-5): ETGVTQSPTHLIKTRGQQVTLRCSSQSGHNTVSWYQQALGQGPQFIFQYYREEENGRGNFPPRFSGLQFPNYSSELNVNALELDDSALYLCASSLRSVEETQYFGPGTRLLVL.

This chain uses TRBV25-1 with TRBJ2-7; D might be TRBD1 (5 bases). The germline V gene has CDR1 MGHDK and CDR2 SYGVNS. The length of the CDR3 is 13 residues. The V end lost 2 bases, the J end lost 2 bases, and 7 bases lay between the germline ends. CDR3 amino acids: CASSEDRPYEQYF. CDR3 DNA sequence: TGTGCCAGCAGTGAAGACAGACCCTACGAGCAGTACTTC.

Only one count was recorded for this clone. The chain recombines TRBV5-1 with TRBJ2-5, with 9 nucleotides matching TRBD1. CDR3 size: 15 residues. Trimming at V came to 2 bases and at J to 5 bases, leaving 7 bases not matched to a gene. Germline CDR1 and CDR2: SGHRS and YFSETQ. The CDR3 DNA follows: TGCGCCAGCAGCTTACTGGGACAGGGTGATGAGACCCAGTACTTC. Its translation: CASSLLGQGDETQYF.